A single sample gave rise to the 23 T cell receptor beta chains below, sequenced in a study of monozygotic twins with inflammatory bowel disease. TCRdb reprocessed the 5' RACE reads; each CDR3 protein has one entry and no DNA is given. The sample is made up of 400,000 to 500,000 distinct CDR3 sequences, and the top ten hold around 2.4% of it. The sequenced sample was blood. The source of these receptors is a human donor with ulcerative colitis or Crohn's disease, or a healthy co-twin of an affected twin (not recorded which).

This chain joins TRBV29-1 and TRBJ1-4; TCRdb outputs TRBD1, but without DNA this stays unchecked. CDR1 SQVTM and CDR2 ANQGSEA come from the germline V gene. This CDR3 is built from 15 residues. CDR3 protein: CSVEEGRGPNEKLFF. Variable domain in full (rest from reference TRBV29-1 and TRBJ1-4): SAVISQKPSRDICQRGTSLTIQCQVDSQVTMMFWYRQQPGQSLTLIATANQGSEATYESGFVIDKFPISRPNLTFSTLTVSNMSPEDSSIYLCSVEEGRGPNEKLFFGSGTQLSVL.

The V call is TRBV14, the J call TRBJ2-3; TCRdb lists TRBD1, though no DNA is available to test this call. Germline-derived CDR1 and CDR2 are SGHDN and FVKESK. The CDR3 is 12 amino acids. The CDR3: CASSQVGVTQYF.

The chain combines TRBV7-2 with TRBJ2-1; the D gene TCRdb calls, TRBD2, cannot be checked with no DNA. Germline CDR1 and CDR2: SGHTA and FQGNSA. The CDR3 is 15 amino acids. CDR3 amino acids: CASSSLAGGVSEQFF.

The rearrangement uses TRBV7-6 and TRBJ1-1. This CDR3 has 14 amino acids. Germline values: CDR1 SGHVS, CDR2 FNYEAQ. CDR3: CASSPLRGGGEAFF. Looking up the rest from reference TRBV7-6 and TRBJ1-1 gives the full variable domain: GAGVSQSPRYKVTKRGQDVALRCDPISGHVSLYWYRQALGQGPEFLTYFNYEAQQDKSGLPNDRFSAERPEGSISTLTIQRTEQRDSAMYRCASSPLRGGGEAFFGQGTRLTVV.

The CDR3 sequence: CASSPPVRSYEQYF. This chain connects TRBV18 to TRBJ2-7. In germline, CDR1 is KGHSH, CDR2 LQKENI. The CDR3 covers 14 residues.

CDR3 sequence reads: CASSRQGQPQHF. This chain joins TRBV27 and TRBJ1-5; TCRdb lists TRBD1, though no DNA is available to test this call. The CDR3 is 12 amino acids. CDR1 is MNHEY and CDR2 is SMNVEV in the germline V gene (reference sequence).

The J gene is TRBJ2-7, the V gene TRBV20-1. The length of the CDR3 is 12 residues. Germline V gene data show CDR1 as DFQATT and CDR2 as SNEGSKA (reference sequence). CDR3 loop: CSALETSYEQYF.

This chain joins TRBV11-2 and TRBJ2-7; with no DNA, the TCRdb D assignment of TRBD2 cannot be verified. In germline, CDR1 is SGHAT, CDR2 FQNNGV. The CDR3 has 14 amino acids. Here the CDR3 reads CASSRESWTDEQYF.

The rearrangement links TRBV4-3 to TRBJ2-5. The CDR3 is 13 residues long. Germline loops: CDR1 LGHNA, CDR2 YSLEER. The CDR3 reads CASSQAWKETQYF.

The V and J genes are TRBV29-1 and TRBJ1-4. The germline V gene encodes CDR1 SQVTM and CDR2 ANQGSEA. CDR3 length: 11 amino acids. The CDR3 spells CSVDKSGKLFF.

V gene TRBV2 combines with J gene TRBJ1-2. The germline V gene encodes CDR1 SNHLY and CDR2 FYNNEI. The CDR3 is 13 residues long. This chain's CDR3 is CASSTDVGYGYTF.

This chain links TRBV5-1 with TRBJ2-5. CDR3 size: 13 residues. Germline V gene sequence: CDR1 SGHRS, CDR2 YFSETQ. CDR3 in amino acids: CASSLDRRETQYF.

The chain is built from TRBV19 and TRBJ2-3; with no DNA, the TCRdb D assignment of TRBD2 cannot be verified. The CDR3 is 15 residues long. CDR1 is LNHDA, CDR2 SQIVND, per germline (reference sequence). The CDR3 spells CATTPGLAVTDTQYF.

The chain joins TRBV7-2 to TRBJ1-2; the D gene TCRdb calls, TRBD1, cannot be checked with no DNA. The CDR3 is 15 residues long. The germline CDR1 and CDR2 sequences are SGHTA and FQGNSA. This CDR3 reads CASSQRQGWSYGYTF.

This chain connects TRBV10-3 to TRBJ2-3; TCRdb's D gene call, TRBD2, goes unchecked for lack of DNA. The CDR3 covers 16 residues. Germline lookup yields CDR1 ENHRY and CDR2 SYGVKD. CDR3 residues: CAISESSGRSTDTQYF.

CDR3 loop: CATSGARLRDGELFF. V gene TRBV24-1 combines with J gene TRBJ2-2. This CDR3 comprises 15 residues. The germline CDR1 and CDR2 sequences are KGHDR and SFDVKD.

The chain couples TRBV27 to TRBJ2-3; with no DNA, the TCRdb D assignment of TRBD2 cannot be verified. The CDR3 consists of 14 residues. Germline values: CDR1 MNHEY, CDR2 SMNVEV (reference sequence). The CDR3 region is CASRGLAGTDTQYF.

This chain uses TRBV5-4 with TRBJ1-2; TCRdb's D call of TRBD1 is untestable without DNA. The CDR3 runs to 15 residues. The V gene's germline CDR1 is SGHNT and CDR2 YYREEE (reference sequence). This CDR3 is CASSLLRDREGGYTF.

CDR3 sequence reads: CASSDTGSGELFF. The chain has TRBV7-3 and TRBJ2-2; no DNA is available, so the TRBD1 call from TCRdb remains unchecked. The CDR3 extends over 13 amino acids. Germline-derived CDR1 and CDR2 are SGHTA and FQGTGA.

This sequence joins TRBV7-9 and TRBJ1-1; TCRdb lists TRBD1, though no DNA is available to test this call. CDR3 length: 14 amino acids. Germline lookup yields CDR1 SEHNR and CDR2 FQNEAQ (reference sequence). The CDR3 is CASSWDGGNTEAFF.

The chain couples TRBV29-1 to TRBJ2-7; TCRdb calls TRBD1, which cannot be checked without DNA. The CDR3 consists of 13 residues. Per the germline V gene, CDR1 is SQVTM and CDR2 is ANQGSEA. The CDR3 sequence is CSVVWGASYEQYF.

The chain has TRBV5-1 and TRBJ2-1; TCRdb returns TRBD2, unconfirmable since there is no DNA. The CDR3 contains 17 residues. Germline assignment: CDR1 SGHRS and CDR2 YFSETQ. This CDR3 is CASSLVPIAGGPHEQFF.

The V gene is TRBV15, the J gene TRBJ2-7. The V gene's germline CDR1 is LNHNV and CDR2 YYDKDF (reference sequence). This CDR3 spans 15 amino acids. CDR3 loop: CATSRVGSGAYEQYF.